The sequence of this T cell receptor (beta chain) was determined in a study (dated by TCRdb to 2012 to 2014). Sequencing was performed on an Illumina Genome Analyzer IIx. TCRdb trimmed public reads at Q25 via fastp, called clones via MiXCR and kept in-frame beta chains. Rows with a matching CDR3 protein are joined into one entry that keeps the most common DNA and genes. Here the sample has 6,500 to 7,500 distinct CDR3 sequences; about 30% occur a single time. About a fifth of the sample is in the top ten clones. The CDR3 runs 12 amino acids, cysteine and phenylalanine included. The DNA shown is the 36-base CDR3, in frame from base 1. CDR1 is given as KGHSH and CDR2 as LQKENI, both from the germline V gene. Comments on this clonotype: Its specific antigen is unknown. Germline is not matched at one junction end, which may reflect a read error.

The rearranged segments are TRBV18 and TRBJ2-6; 8 nucleotides in the junction match TRBD2. This receptor was identified in a human donor. Sequencing input: blood. CDR3 region: CASSSGGHTEAF. The DNA sequence follows: TGTGCCAGCTCCTCGGGGGGGCACACTGAAGCTTTC.